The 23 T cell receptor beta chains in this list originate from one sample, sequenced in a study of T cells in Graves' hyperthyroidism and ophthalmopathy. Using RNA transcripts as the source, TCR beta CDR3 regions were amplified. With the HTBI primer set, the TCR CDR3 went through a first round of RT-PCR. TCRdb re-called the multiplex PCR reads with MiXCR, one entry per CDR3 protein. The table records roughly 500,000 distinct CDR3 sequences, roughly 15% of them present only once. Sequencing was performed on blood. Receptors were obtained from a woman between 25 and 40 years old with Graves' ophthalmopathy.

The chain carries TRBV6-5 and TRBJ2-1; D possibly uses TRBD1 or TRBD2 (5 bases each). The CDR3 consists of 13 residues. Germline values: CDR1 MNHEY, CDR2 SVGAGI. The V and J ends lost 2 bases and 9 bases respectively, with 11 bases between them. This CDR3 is CASSYAGTGEQFF. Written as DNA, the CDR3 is TGTGCCAGCAGTTACGCCGGGACGGGTGAGCAGTTCTTC.

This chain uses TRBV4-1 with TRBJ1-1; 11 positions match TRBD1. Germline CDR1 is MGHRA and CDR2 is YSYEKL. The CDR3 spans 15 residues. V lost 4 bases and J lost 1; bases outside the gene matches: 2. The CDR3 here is CASSRDRGGNTEAFF. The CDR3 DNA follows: TGCGCCAGCAGCCGGGACAGGGGGGGGAACACTGAAGCTTTCTTT.

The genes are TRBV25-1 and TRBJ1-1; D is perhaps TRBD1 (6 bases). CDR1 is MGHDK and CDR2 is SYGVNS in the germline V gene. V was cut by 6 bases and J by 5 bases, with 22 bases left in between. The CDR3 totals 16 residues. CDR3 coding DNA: TGTGCCAGCAGACCCGTCGCAGTGACAGGCTATACTGAAGCTTTCTTT. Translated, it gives CASRPVAVTGYTEAFF.

The CDR3 DNA reads as TGTGCCAGCAGTTTCCCGAGGGGCCCCGCAGATACGCAGTATTTT. Translating gives CASSFPRGPADTQYF. V and J are TRBV28 and TRBJ2-3; either TRBD1 or TRBD2 may fit D (5 bases each). The germline V gene encodes CDR1 MDHEN and CDR2 SYDVKM. CDR3 length equals 15 residues. The V and J ends lost 3 bases and 4 bases respectively, with 14 bases between them.

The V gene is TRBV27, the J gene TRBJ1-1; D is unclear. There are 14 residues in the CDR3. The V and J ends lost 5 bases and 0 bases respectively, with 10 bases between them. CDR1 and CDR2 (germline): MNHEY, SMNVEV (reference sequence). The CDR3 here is CASSPRRMNTEAFF. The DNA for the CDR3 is TGTGCCAGCAGTCCCCGTCGAATGAACACTGAAGCTTTCTTT.

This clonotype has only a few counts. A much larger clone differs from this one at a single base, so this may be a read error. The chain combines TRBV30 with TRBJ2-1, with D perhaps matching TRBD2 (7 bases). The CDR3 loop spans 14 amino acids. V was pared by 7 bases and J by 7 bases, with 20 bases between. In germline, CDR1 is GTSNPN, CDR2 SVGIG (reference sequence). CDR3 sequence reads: CASAEGGSGNEQFF. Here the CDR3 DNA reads TGTGCCTCTGCAGAGGGGGGGTCAGGGAATGAGCAGTTCTTC.

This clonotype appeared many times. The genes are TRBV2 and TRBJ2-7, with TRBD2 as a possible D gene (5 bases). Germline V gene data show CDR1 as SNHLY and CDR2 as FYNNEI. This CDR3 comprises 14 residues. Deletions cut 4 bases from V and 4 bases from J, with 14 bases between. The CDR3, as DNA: TGTGCCAGCAGTGGTAGAGGAGCGGCATACGAGCAGTACTTC. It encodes CASSGRGAAYEQYF.

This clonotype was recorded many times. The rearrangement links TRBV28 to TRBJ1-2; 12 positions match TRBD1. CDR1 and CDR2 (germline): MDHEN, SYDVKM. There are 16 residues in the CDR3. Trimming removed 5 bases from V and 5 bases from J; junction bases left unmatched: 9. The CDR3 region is CASSPPGDRGRYGYTF. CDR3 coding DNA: TGTGCCAGCAGTCCCCCTGGGGACAGGGGGCGGTATGGCTACACCTTC.

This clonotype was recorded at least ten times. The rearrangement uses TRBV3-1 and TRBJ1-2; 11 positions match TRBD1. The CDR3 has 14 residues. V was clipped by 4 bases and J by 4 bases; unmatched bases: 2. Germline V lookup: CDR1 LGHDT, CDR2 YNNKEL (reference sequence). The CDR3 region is CASSPGTGGYGYTF. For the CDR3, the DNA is TGTGCCAGCAGCCCCGGGACAGGGGGCTATGGCTACACCTTC.

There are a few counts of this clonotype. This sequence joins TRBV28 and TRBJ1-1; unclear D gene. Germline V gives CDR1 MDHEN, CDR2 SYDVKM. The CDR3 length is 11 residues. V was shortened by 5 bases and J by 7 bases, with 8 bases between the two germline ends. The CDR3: CASSLLREAFF. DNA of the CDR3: TGTGCCAGCAGTCTCCTACGTGAAGCTTTCTTT.

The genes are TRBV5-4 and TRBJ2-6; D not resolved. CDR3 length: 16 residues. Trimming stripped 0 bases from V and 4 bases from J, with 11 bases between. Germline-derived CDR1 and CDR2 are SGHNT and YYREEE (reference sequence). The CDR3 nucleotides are TGTGCCAGCAGCTTGGAGGCGGCTGGGGGGGCCAACGTCCTGACTTTC. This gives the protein CASSLEAAGGANVLTF.

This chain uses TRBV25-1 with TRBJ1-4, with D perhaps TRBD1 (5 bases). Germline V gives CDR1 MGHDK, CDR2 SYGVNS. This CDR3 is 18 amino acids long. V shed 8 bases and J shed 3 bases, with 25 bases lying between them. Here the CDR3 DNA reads TGTGCCAGCGACCGCCCGACAGCGGAGGAGCCGCCTAATGAAAAACTGTTTTTT. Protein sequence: CASDRPTAEEPPNEKLFF. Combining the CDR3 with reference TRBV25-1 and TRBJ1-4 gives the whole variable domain EADIYQTPRYLVIGTGKKITLECSQTMGHDKMYWYQQDPGMELHLIHYSYGVNSTEKGDLSSESTVSRIRTEHFPLTLESARPSHTSQYLCASDRPTAEEPPNEKLFFGSGTQLSVL.

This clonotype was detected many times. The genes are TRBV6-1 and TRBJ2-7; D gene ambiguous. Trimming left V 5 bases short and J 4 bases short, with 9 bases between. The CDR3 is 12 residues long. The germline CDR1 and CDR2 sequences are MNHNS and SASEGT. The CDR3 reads CASSYDRYEQYF. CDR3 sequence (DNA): TGTGCCAGCAGTTATGACCGGTACGAGCAGTACTTC.

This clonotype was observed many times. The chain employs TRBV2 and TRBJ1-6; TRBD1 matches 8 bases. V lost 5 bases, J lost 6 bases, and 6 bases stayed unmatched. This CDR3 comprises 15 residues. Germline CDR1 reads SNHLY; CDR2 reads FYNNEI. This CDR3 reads CASSPGQGVNSPLHF. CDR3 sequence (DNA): TGTGCCAGCAGTCCTGGACAGGGTGTTAATTCACCCCTCCACTTT.

CDR3 in amino acids: CASSSSGLAGGAGANVLTF. DNA of the CDR3: TGTGCCAGCAGCTCGTCGGGACTAGCGGGAGGGGCTGGGGCCAACGTCCTGACTTTC. The gene calls are TRBV13 and TRBJ2-6; 16 bases line up with TRBD2. The V and J ends lost 4 bases and 2 bases, in that order; junction bases with no gene match: 5. The CDR3 is 19 residues long. CDR1 and CDR2 (germline): PRHDT, FYEKMQ (reference sequence). Complete variable domain (other parts from reference TRBV13 and TRBJ2-6): AAGVIQSPRHLIKEKRETATLKCYPIPRHDTVYWYQQGPGQDPQFLISFYEKMQSDKGSIPDRFSAQQFSDYHSELNMSSLELGDSALYFCASSSSGLAGGAGANVLTFGAGSRLTVL.

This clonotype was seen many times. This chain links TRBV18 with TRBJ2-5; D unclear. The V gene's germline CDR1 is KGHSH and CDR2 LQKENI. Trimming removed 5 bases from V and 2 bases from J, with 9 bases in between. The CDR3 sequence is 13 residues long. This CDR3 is CASSSSTQETQYF. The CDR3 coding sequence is TGTGCCAGCTCAAGCTCGACTCAAGAGACCCAGTACTTC.

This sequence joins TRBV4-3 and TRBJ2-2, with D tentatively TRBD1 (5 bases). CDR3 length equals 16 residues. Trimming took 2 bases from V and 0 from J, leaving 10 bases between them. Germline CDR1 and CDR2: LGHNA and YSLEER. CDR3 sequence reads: CASSQSGHSNTGELFF. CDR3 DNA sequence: TGCGCCAGCAGCCAATCAGGGCACTCGAACACCGGGGAGCTGTTTTTT.

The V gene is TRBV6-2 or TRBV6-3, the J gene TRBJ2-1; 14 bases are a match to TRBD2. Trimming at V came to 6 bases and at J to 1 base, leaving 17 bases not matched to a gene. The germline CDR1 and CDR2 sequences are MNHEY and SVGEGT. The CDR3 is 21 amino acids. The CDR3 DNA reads TGTGCCAGCAGCTTGTTCGGGACTAGCGGGAGAGGGGTACGGTCCTACAATGAGCAGTTCTTC. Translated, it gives CASSLFGTSGRGVRSYNEQFF.

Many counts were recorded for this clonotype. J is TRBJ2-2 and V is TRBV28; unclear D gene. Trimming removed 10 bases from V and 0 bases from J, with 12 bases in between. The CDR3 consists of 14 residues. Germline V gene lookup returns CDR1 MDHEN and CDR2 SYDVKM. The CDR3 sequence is CATKDGANTGELFF. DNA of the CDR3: TGTGCCACCAAGGACGGAGCGAACACCGGGGAGCTGTTTTTT.

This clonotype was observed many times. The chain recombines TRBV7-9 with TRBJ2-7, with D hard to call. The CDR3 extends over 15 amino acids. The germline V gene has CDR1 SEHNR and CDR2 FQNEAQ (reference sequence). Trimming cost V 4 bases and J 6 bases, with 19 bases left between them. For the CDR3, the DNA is TGTGCCAGCAGCTCAACATCTAACCCTTTGGGCGAGCAGTACTTC. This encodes CASSSTSNPLGEQYF.

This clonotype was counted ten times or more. Written as DNA, the CDR3 is TGCGCCAGTGGACCTGTCTACGAGCAGTACTTC. Amino acids: CASGPVYEQYF. The rearrangement links TRBV10-2 to TRBJ2-7; D uncertain. This CDR3 spans 11 amino acids. Deletions cut 9 bases from V and 3 bases from J, with 9 bases between. The germline gives CDR1 WSHSY, CDR2 SAAADI.

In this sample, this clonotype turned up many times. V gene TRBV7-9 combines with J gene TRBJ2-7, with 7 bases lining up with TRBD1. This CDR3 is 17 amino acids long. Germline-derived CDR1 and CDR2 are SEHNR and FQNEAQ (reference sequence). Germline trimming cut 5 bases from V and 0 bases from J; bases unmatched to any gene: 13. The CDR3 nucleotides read TGTGCCAGCAGCAGAAACTTGGGGACAGTGAACTCCTACGAGCAGTACTTC. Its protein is CASSRNLGTVNSYEQYF.

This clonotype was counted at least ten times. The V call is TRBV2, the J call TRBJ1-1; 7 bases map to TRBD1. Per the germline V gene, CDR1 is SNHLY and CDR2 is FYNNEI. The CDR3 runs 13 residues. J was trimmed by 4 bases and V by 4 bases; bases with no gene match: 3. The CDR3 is CASSASGGTEAFF. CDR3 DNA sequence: TGTGCCAGCAGTGCTTCAGGGGGCACTGAAGCTTTCTTT. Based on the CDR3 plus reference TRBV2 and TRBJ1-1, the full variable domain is EPEVTQTPSHQVTQMGQEVILRCVPISNHLYFYWYRQILGQKVEFLVSFYNNEISEKSEIFDDQFSVERPDGSNFTLKIRSTKLEDSAMYFCASSASGGTEAFFGQGTRLTVV.